These 27 T cell receptor beta chains were all obtained from the same sample, sequenced in a study of blood T cell repertoires in COVID-19. This table comes from immunoSEQ multiplex PCR, and its TCRdb copy is limited to in-frame clones, with some not included. The table includes more than 120,000 clones, approximately 84% detected once. Sequencing was carried out using peripheral blood. These receptors originate from a human donor in a cohort sampled during active COVID-19.

On this clone itself: Germline is not matched at one junction end, which may reflect a read error. This sequence joins TRBV20-1 and TRBJ1-1, with D tentatively TRBD1 (6 bases). CDR1 and CDR2 from the germline V gene are DFQATT and SNEGSKA (reference sequence). The CDR3 runs 11 residues. Written as DNA, the CDR3 is TGCAACATCGACAGGAACCCTGAAGCTTTCTTT. It codes for CNIDRNPEAFF.

This chain uses TRBV7-3 with TRBJ2-1, with TRBD2 matching 11 bases. Germline V lookup: CDR1 SGHTA, CDR2 FQGTGA. J gave up 2 bases and V 5 bases, and 8 bases lay outside the gene matches. The CDR3 is 17 residues long. CDR3 residues: CASSPGTSGGTYNEQFF. CDR3 coding DNA: TGTGCCAGCAGCCCGGGGACTAGCGGAGGGACCTACAATGAGCAGTTCTTC.

The chain links TRBV3-1 (or the pseudogene TRBV3-2) to TRBJ1-2; 8 nucleotides line up with TRBD1. CDR3 length: 14 residues. V shed 2 bases and J 4 bases; nucleotides not matched to a gene: 3. Germline lookup yields CDR1 LGHDT and CDR2 YNNKEL (reference sequence). The CDR3, as DNA: TGTGCCAGCAGCCAACGGGACAGGTTCTATGGCTACACCTTC. Residues: CASSQRDRFYGYTF.

For this clone: The sample holds other DNA sequences that translate to the same CDR3. This rearrangement joins TRBV10-3 to TRBJ2-3; 8 nucleotides align to TRBD2. This CDR3 is built from 14 residues. The J segment lost 1 base and the V segment lost 6 bases, leaving 3 bases of the junction unmatched. The germline V gene encodes CDR1 ENHRY and CDR2 SYGVKD. The CDR3 region has the DNA TGTGCCATCAGCGGGAGGGAGGGCACAGATACGCAGTATTTT. Translating it yields CAISGREGTDTQYF.

This clone has a single count. J is TRBJ1-1 and V is TRBV30; D is perhaps TRBD1 (6 bases). The V end lost 4 bases, the J end lost 4 bases, and 16 bases lay between the germline ends. This CDR3 comprises 14 residues. Per the germline V gene, CDR1 is GTSNPN and CDR2 is SVGIG (reference sequence). In DNA, the CDR3 is TGTGCCTGGAAAGGGACAAGGGCGGGCACTGAAGCTTTCTTT. Translated, it gives CAWKGTRAGTEAFF. The full variable domain, with the rest looked up from reference TRBV30 and TRBJ1-1, is SQTIHQWPATLVQPVGSPLSLECTVEGTSNPNLYWYRQAAGRGLQLLFYSVGIGQISSEVPQNLSASRPQDRQFILSSKKLLLSDSGFYLCAWKGTRAGTEAFFGQGTRLTVV.

Regarding this clone: The junction does not match germline at one end; this may be a read error. The rearrangement uses TRBV5-4 and TRBJ1-3; unclear D gene. Germline values: CDR1 SGHNT, CDR2 YYREEE (reference sequence). CDR3 length: 13 amino acids. CDR3 region: CAGRPSGGNTIYF. CDR3 sequence (DNA): TGTGCCGGCAGGCCTTCGGGGGGAAACACCATATATTTT.

The chain uses TRBV28 and TRBJ1-2; TRBD1 might be the D (6 bases). This CDR3 spans 16 amino acids. Trimming pared 6 bases from V and 4 bases from J, leaving 21 bases between. From germline, CDR1 is MDHEN and CDR2 SYDVKM. CDR3 residues: CASSYFSEAGAYGYTF. CDR3 nucleotide sequence: TGTGCCAGCAGCTACTTTAGTGAGGCAGGGGCCTATGGCTACACCTTC.

The J gene is TRBJ2-7, the V gene TRBV18, with 9 bases that match TRBD1. Germline V CDR1 and CDR2: KGHSH, LQKENI. The CDR3 length is 15 residues. With 2 bases clipped from V and 1 base from J, the junction kept 3 bases outside the gene matches. Here the CDR3 DNA reads TGTGCCAGCTCACCAGACAGGGGGTCTTCCTACGAGCAGTACGTC. Translating gives CASSPDRGSSYEQYV.

The chain combines TRBV14 with TRBJ2-3; the D gene is possibly TRBD2 (5 bases). Trimming shortened V by 4 bases and J by 5 bases, and 19 bases separated the two germline ends. This CDR3 comprises 16 residues. CDR1 is SGHDN and CDR2 is FVKESK in the germline V gene. CDR3 DNA sequence: TGTGCCAGCAGCCCCTCTATGAGGGTATTAGGAGATACGCAGTATTTT. It yields the protein CASSPSMRVLGDTQYF.

The rearrangement links TRBV19 to TRBJ1-2; the D gene is possibly TRBD1 (5 bases). This CDR3 is built from 15 residues. The V gene lost 4 bases and the J gene lost 4 bases, with 16 bases spanning the gap. The V gene's germline CDR1 is LNHDA and CDR2 SQIVND (reference sequence). CDR3 loop: CASSTGPGIAYGYTF. The CDR3 nucleotides read TGTGCCAGTAGTACCGGACCAGGGATCGCCTATGGCTACACCTTC.

The rearrangement uses TRBV5-5 and TRBJ1-2; unclear D gene. This CDR3 has 13 residues. Trimming took 4 bases from V and 3 from J, leaving 10 bases between them. CDR1 and CDR2 from the germline V gene are SGHKS and YYEKEE (reference sequence). The CDR3 nucleotides read TGTGCCAGCAGCGGCGAGGGTGACTATGGCTACACCTTC. This sequence encodes CASSGEGDYGYTF. The complete variable domain, with remaining parts taken from reference TRBV5-5 and TRBJ1-2, reads DAGVTQSPTHLIKTRGQQVTLRCSPISGHKSVSWYQQVLGQGPQFIFQYYEKEERGRGNFPDRFSARQFPNYSSELNVNALLLGDSALYLCASSGEGDYGYTFGSGTRLTVV.

The sample holds a few counts of this clone. CDR3 DNA: TGCGCCAGCAGCTTGCTGGCAGGGTCCACCTACGAGCAGTACTTC. Residues: CASSLLAGSTYEQYF. The rearrangement links TRBV5-1 to TRBJ2-7; tentatively, D is TRBD1 (5 bases). This CDR3 contains 15 residues. Trimming pared 1 base from V and 2 bases from J, leaving 13 bases between. Per germline, CDR1 SGHRS and CDR2 YFSETQ.

The chain employs TRBV18 and TRBJ2-5; possibly TRBD2 for D (5 bases). Germline CDR1 is KGHSH and CDR2 is LQKENI. This CDR3 has 14 amino acids. Between the trimmed V and J ends, which lost 3 bases and 0 bases, there was a span of 8 bases. The CDR3 spells CASSPRAYQETQYF. CDR3 DNA: TGTGCCAGCTCACCGAGGGCCTACCAAGAGACCCAGTACTTC. The variable domain in full, with the rest retrieved from reference TRBV18 and TRBJ2-5, is NAGVMQNPRHLVRRRGQEARLRCSPMKGHSHVYWYRQLPEEGLKFMVYLQKENIIDESGMPKERFSAEFPKEGPSILRIQQVVRGDSAAYFCASSPRAYQETQYFGPGTRLLVL.

This clone was counted only a few times. The chain recombines TRBV10-3 with TRBJ1-2, with 10 bases aligning to TRBD1. The junction had 9 bases not matched to a gene; V was cut back by 7 bases and J by 4 bases. This CDR3 region has 15 residues. Germline V gene lookup returns CDR1 ENHRY and CDR2 SYGVKD. CDR3 sequence (DNA): TGTGCCATCAAGCCGGTGACAGGGGGCGCCTATGGCTACACCTTC. It encodes CAIKPVTGGAYGYTF.

The chain is built from TRBV19 and TRBJ2-1; maybe TRBD2 (5 bases). Looked up from germline, CDR1 is LNHDA and CDR2 is SQIVND (reference sequence). This CDR3 is built from 15 residues. The V end lost 1 base, the J end lost 2 bases, and 9 bases lay between the germline ends. CDR3 sequence reads: CASSIGRDTYNEQFF. CDR3 nucleotides: TGTGCCAGTAGTATAGGCCGGGATACCTACAATGAGCAGTTCTTC. Full variable domain (remainder filled in from reference TRBV19 and TRBJ2-1): DGGITQSPKYLFRKEGQNVTLSCEQNLNHDAMYWYRQDPGQGLRLIYYSQIVNDFQKGDIAEGYSVSREKKESFPLTVTSAQKNPTAFYLCASSIGRDTYNEQFFGPGTRLTVL.

The chain uses TRBV11-2 and TRBJ2-5; tentatively, D is TRBD2 (6 bases). The germline V and J ends were trimmed by 6 bases and 1 base, with 9 bases remaining between them. CDR1 and CDR2 (germline): SGHAT, FQNNGV. The CDR3 totals 13 residues. CDR3 sequence reads: CASSNSGQETQYF. The CDR3 coding sequence is TGTGCCAGCAGTAATAGCGGCCAAGAGACCCAGTACTTC.

Comments on this clone: The junction shows a germline mismatch at one end, possibly a read error. The chain carries TRBV4-2 and TRBJ2-7, with TRBD1 matching 7 bases. Per germline, CDR1 LGHNA and CDR2 YNFKEQ. This CDR3 has 13 amino acids. CDR3 sequence: CAGSRDSSSEQYF. The CDR3 DNA reads as TGTGCCGGCAGCCGGGACAGTTCTTCCGAGCAGTACTTC.

This sequence joins TRBV5-1 and TRBJ2-1, with D maybe TRBD1 (5 bases). The CDR3 totals 15 residues. Per the germline V gene, CDR1 is SGHRS and CDR2 is YFSETQ. V was cut by 4 bases and J by 0 bases, with 11 bases left in between. CDR3 loop: CASSTGSSSYNEQFF. The CDR3 DNA reads as TGCGCCAGCAGCACAGGTTCCAGCTCCTACAATGAGCAGTTCTTC.

This rearrangement joins TRBV4-1 to TRBJ1-4; 7 bases are shared with TRBD1. This CDR3 region has 16 residues. CDR1 and CDR2 from the germline V gene are MGHRA and YSYEKL. V shed 3 bases, J shed 7 bases, and the junction held 11 bases outside the gene matches. For the CDR3, the DNA is TGCGCCAGCAGCCAGGTGGAAACAGGGGATGGTGAAAAACTGTTTTTT. Its translation: CASSQVETGDGEKLFF.

Points on this clone: The same CDR3 is also encoded by other DNA sequences in this sample. The chain recombines TRBV5-1 with TRBJ2-3; unclear D gene. Per germline, CDR1 SGHRS and CDR2 YFSETQ. This CDR3 region has 11 residues. V dropped 3 bases and J dropped 6 bases, with 5 bases sitting between them. The CDR3 loop reads CASSSGDTQYF. The CDR3 bases are TGCGCCAGCAGCTCGGGTGATACGCAGTATTTT.

This clone has a single count. Germline is not matched at one junction end, which may reflect a read error. The genes are TRBV4-2 and TRBJ1-2; 9 nucleotides agree with TRBD1. The germline CDR1 and CDR2 sequences are LGHNA and YNFKEQ. This CDR3 is built from 13 residues. The CDR3 is CASSQDLGTGNRF. The CDR3 nucleotides are TGTGCCAGCAGCCAAGATCTGGGGACAGGGAACAGGTTC.

The chain uses TRBV4-1 and TRBJ2-1; the match to TRBD1 covers 9 bases. The CDR3 totals 16 residues. In germline, CDR1 is MGHRA, CDR2 YSYEKL. The ends lost 1 base at V and 9 bases at J; junction bases unmatched: 10. CDR3 residues: CASSQVGQGKFSEQFF. CDR3 coding DNA: TGCGCCAGCAGCCAAGTCGGACAGGGGAAATTCAGTGAGCAGTTCTTC.

Points on this clone: This CDR3 is also generated by other DNA sequences in the sample. V gene TRBV24-1 combines with J gene TRBJ2-3; 7 nucleotides line up with TRBD1. CDR3 size: 14 residues. The germline V gene encodes CDR1 KGHDR and CDR2 SFDVKD. V dropped 1 base and J dropped 4; count of bases not matched to a gene: 1. CDR3 region: CATSDLGGADTQYF. The CDR3 nucleotides read TGTGCCACCAGTGATTTAGGGGGCGCAGATACGCAGTATTTT.

This clone was observed a single time. This sequence joins TRBV5-8 and TRBJ2-1, with TRBD1 matching 7 bases. Germline trimming cut 6 bases from V and 8 bases from J; bases unmatched to any gene: 14. Germline loops: CDR1 SGHTS, CDR2 YDEGEE. The CDR3 has 15 amino acids. As DNA, the CDR3 is TGTGCCAGCATTCGGACAGGTTTTTATTTCGATGAGCAGTTCTTC. As protein: CASIRTGFYFDEQFF.

The chain combines TRBV2 with TRBJ2-3, with 16 bases matching TRBD2. The length of the CDR3 is 18 residues. With 5 bases clipped from V and 1 base from J, the junction kept 6 bases outside the gene matches. Germline V gene data show CDR1 as SNHLY and CDR2 as FYNNEI. CDR3 DNA sequence: TGTGCCAGCAGTCCGGGACTAGCGGGGGGGCCGGGCACAGATACGCAGTATTTT. It encodes CASSPGLAGGPGTDTQYF.

This chain joins TRBV28 and TRBJ2-1; 7 nucleotides align to TRBD2. The CDR3 consists of 17 residues. Trimming at V came to 6 bases and at J to 5 bases, leaving 16 bases not matched to a gene. In germline, CDR1 is MDHEN, CDR2 SYDVKM. CDR3 in DNA: TGTGCCAGCAGGCATCGACTAGCTGGGGAGGTAGACAATGAGCAGTTCTTC. This sequence encodes CASRHRLAGEVDNEQFF.

This chain joins TRBV7-3 and TRBJ2-3; 10 bases agree with TRBD2. The ends lost 4 bases at V and 3 bases at J; junction bases unmatched: 7. The V gene's germline CDR1 is SGHTA and CDR2 FQGTGA. The CDR3 is 16 amino acids. CDR3 residues: CASSSRTSGGTDTQYF. DNA of the CDR3: TGTGCCAGCAGCTCCCGGACTAGCGGCGGGACAGATACGCAGTATTTT.